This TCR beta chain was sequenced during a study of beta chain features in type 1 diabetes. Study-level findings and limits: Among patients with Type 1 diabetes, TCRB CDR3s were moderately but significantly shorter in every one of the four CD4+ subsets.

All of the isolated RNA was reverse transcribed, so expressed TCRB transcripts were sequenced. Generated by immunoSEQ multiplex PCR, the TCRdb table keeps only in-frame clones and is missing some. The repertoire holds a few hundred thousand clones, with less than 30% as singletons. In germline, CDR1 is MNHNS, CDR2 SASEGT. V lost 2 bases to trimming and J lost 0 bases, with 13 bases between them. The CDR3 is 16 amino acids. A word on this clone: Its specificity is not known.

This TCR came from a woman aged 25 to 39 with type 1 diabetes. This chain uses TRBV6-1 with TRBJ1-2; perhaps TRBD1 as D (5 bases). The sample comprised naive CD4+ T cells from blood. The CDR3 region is CASSEQGATANYGYTF. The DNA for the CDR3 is TGTGCCAGCAGTGAACAGGGTGCTACGGCTAACTATGGCTACACCTTC.